Below are 2 T cell receptor beta chains sequenced from a single sample in a study of vaccination effects on CD4 cells after COVID-19. These receptors' targets are unknown. The assay was immunoSEQ multiplex PCR, and TCRdb's table has in-frame clones only and misses some. This table has 15,000 to 20,000 clones, 70% to 75% appearing once. Using viral peptide pools, the ViraFEST assay grew out antigen-specific CD4+ T cells prior to sequencing. Isolation of CD4+ T cells took place after less than twelve days of culture. Documented for the person is a PCR-confirmed SARS-CoV-2 infection occurring between March and December 2020. Sequences were derived from CD4+ T cells from PBMCs cultured with SARS-CoV-2 spike peptides, sampled before COVID-19 vaccination. These receptors were taken from a human donor who had a prior SARS-CoV-2 infection.

DNA for the CDR3: TGTGCCAGCAGCCAAAATGGCTATGGCTACACCTTC. Encoded protein: CASSQNGYGYTF. J is TRBJ1-2 and V is TRBV14, with D uncertain. The ends were cut back, 2 bases at V and 4 bases at J, with 5 bases in the middle. The length of the CDR3 is 12 residues. CDR1 is SGHDN, CDR2 FVKESK, per germline.

The genes are TRBV13 and TRBJ2-5, with a possible D match to TRBD1 (6 bases). This CDR3 region has 15 residues. From germline, CDR1 is PRHDT and CDR2 FYEKMQ (reference sequence). V was trimmed by 3 bases and J by 7 bases, leaving 18 bases between them. The CDR3 nucleotides are TGTGCCAGCAGCTTCGGGACACTCGCCGCGGTGACCCAGTACTTC. Translated: CASSFGTLAAVTQYF.